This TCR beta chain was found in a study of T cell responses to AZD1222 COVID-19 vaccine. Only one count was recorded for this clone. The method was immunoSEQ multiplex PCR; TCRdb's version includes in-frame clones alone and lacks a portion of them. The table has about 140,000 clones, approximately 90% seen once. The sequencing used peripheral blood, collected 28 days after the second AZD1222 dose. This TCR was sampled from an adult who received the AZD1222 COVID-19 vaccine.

The CDR3 spells CASGNRVTTEAFF. The DNA for the CDR3 is TGTGCCAGCGGAAACAGGGTTACCACTGAAGCTTTCTTT. V usage is TRBV28 and J usage is TRBJ1-1, with a possible D match to TRBD1 (6 bases). CDR1 MDHEN and CDR2 SYDVKM come from the germline V gene. V lost 8 bases and J lost 4, with 14 bases in between. The CDR3 has 13 amino acids.